These 21 T cell receptor beta chains were sequenced from one sample in a study of cytomegalovirus exposure and HLA in healthy donors. In the PCR, 60 Vbeta and 13 Jbeta primers were used. TCRdb keeps only in-frame clones here, not all; method: immunoSEQ multiplex PCR. Here the sample spans 200,000 or so clones, about four fifths being singletons. The sample comprised PBMCs. The receptors originated from a woman aged 25 to 39 in good health and CMV-seropositive.

The chain has TRBV11-2 and TRBJ2-5, with TRBD2 matching over 14 bases. CDR3 length: 18 residues. CDR1 is SGHAT and CDR2 is FQNNGV in the germline V gene. V lost 5 bases and J lost 1; bases outside the gene matches: 9. The CDR3 nucleotides read TGTGCCAGCAGCAGGGGACAGGGGACTAGCGGGGGCCAAGAGACCCAGTACTTC. As protein: CASSRGQGTSGGQETQYF.

J is TRBJ2-5 and V is TRBV28; a weak D match, TRBD1 (6 bases). Germline V lookup: CDR1 MDHEN, CDR2 SYDVKM. This CDR3 region has 13 residues. V lost 8 bases to trimming and J lost 3 bases, with 13 bases between them. The CDR3, as DNA: TGTGCCAGCGAGAGGGGGTCCGAAGAGACCCAGTACTTC. It is translated as CASERGSEETQYF.

This rearrangement joins TRBV29-1 to TRBJ1-1, with a weak D call TRBD1 (5 bases). Germline V lookup: CDR1 SQVTM, CDR2 ANQGSEA. CDR3 length: 12 residues. V was trimmed by 7 bases and J by 4 bases, leaving 13 bases between them. The CDR3 reads CSAVGGTTEAFF. CDR3 nucleotide sequence: TGCAGCGCCGTGGGAGGGACCACTGAAGCTTTCTTT. The whole variable domain, remainder taken from reference TRBV29-1 and TRBJ1-1, is SAVISQKPSRDICQRGTSLTIQCQVDSQVTMMFWYRQQPGQSLTLIATANQGSEATYESGFVIDKFPISRPNLTFSTLTVSNMSPEDSSIYLCSAVGGTTEAFFGQGTRLTVV.

The V gene is TRBV9, the J gene TRBJ2-3, with D possibly matching TRBD2 (5 bases). The CDR3 loop spans 14 amino acids. Per germline, CDR1 SGDLS and CDR2 YYNGEE. The germline V and J ends were trimmed by 0 bases and 6 bases, with 11 bases remaining between them. Written as DNA, the CDR3 is TGTGCCAGCAGCGTAGCAGTCTTAGCGGATACGCAGTATTTT. Protein: CASSVAVLADTQYF. Drawing the rest from reference TRBV9 and TRBJ2-3, the complete variable domain is DSGVTQTPKHLITATGQRVTLRCSPRSGDLSVYWYQQSLDQGLQFLIQYYNGEERAKGNILERFSAQQFPDLHSELNLSSLELGDSALYFCASSVAVLADTQYFGPGTRLTVL.

A remark on this clone: This same CDR3 is encoded by further DNA sequences in the sample. The rearrangement joins TRBV18 to TRBJ2-5, with D unresolved. Deletions cut 2 bases from V and 5 bases from J, with 6 bases between. The length of the CDR3 is 12 residues. Germline V gene sequence: CDR1 KGHSH, CDR2 LQKENI. CDR3 DNA: TGTGCCAGCTCACCAGCAGGCGAGACCCAGTACTTC. Protein sequence: CASSPAGETQYF. The full variable domain, with the rest looked up from reference TRBV18 and TRBJ2-5, is NAGVMQNPRHLVRRRGQEARLRCSPMKGHSHVYWYRQLPEEGLKFMVYLQKENIIDESGMPKERFSAEFPKEGPSILRIQQVVRGDSAAYFCASSPAGETQYFGPGTRLLVL.

The V and J genes are TRBV5-5 and TRBJ2-5, with 8 positions matching TRBD2. V shed 4 bases and J 2 bases; nucleotides not matched to a gene: 10. Germline CDR1 SGHKS, CDR2 YYEKEE (reference sequence). The CDR3 totals 16 residues. CDR3 sequence: CASSPRRLASQETQYF. The CDR3 DNA follows: TGTGCCAGCAGCCCCCGGCGACTAGCGAGTCAAGAGACCCAGTACTTC.

This clone was recorded once. This rearrangement joins TRBV27 to TRBJ1-6; 8 bases agree with TRBD1. CDR3 length: 13 residues. Germline V gene data show CDR1 as MNHEY and CDR2 as SMNVEV (reference sequence). The ends lost 2 bases at V and 14 bases at J; junction bases unmatched: 5. The CDR3 bases are TGTGCCAGCAGTTTAGGACAGGGAGGGACCCTCCACTTT. Its protein product is CASSLGQGGTLHF.

The V call is TRBV6-5, the J call TRBJ1-1; no firm D call. Trimming stripped 6 bases from V and 10 bases from J, with 18 bases between. The CDR3 is 13 amino acids. From germline, CDR1 is MNHEY and CDR2 SVGAGI. The CDR3 bases are TGTGCCAGCAGAGCCCGGGAACCGGTGGGAGCTTTCTTT. Protein: CASRAREPVGAFF.

There are a few counts of this clone. The V call is TRBV4-1, the J call TRBJ1-1; the D gene is possibly TRBD1 (6 bases). V lost 0 bases and J lost 0, with 8 bases in between. This CDR3 contains 15 residues. Germline CDR1 MGHRA, CDR2 YSYEKL. The CDR3 nucleotides read TGCGCCAGCAGCCAAGATGAGGGGGTGAACACTGAAGCTTTCTTT. Its protein product is CASSQDEGVNTEAFF.

This clone was found once. The CDR3 nucleotides are TGCGCCAGCAGCTTGGGACAGGGGGCCTTATACGAGCAGTACTTC. Protein product: CASSLGQGALYEQYF. This rearrangement joins TRBV5-1 to TRBJ2-7; 10 bases agree with TRBD1. Per the germline V gene, CDR1 is SGHRS and CDR2 is YFSETQ. The CDR3 spans 15 residues. V gave up 0 bases and J gave up 4 bases; unmatched junction bases: 4.

This chain links TRBV27 with TRBJ1-2; 7 bases match TRBD1. Germline V gene sequence: CDR1 MNHEY, CDR2 SMNVEV (reference sequence). This CDR3 is 14 amino acids long. J gave up 4 bases and V 6 bases, and 8 bases lay outside the gene matches. CDR3 DNA: TGTGCCAGCAGCCCGGACAGGAACCTCTATGGCTACACCTTC. It yields the protein CASSPDRNLYGYTF.

This clone appeared a few times. This chain links TRBV6-5 with TRBJ1-5; TRBD1 matches 7 bases. With 8 bases clipped from V and 0 bases from J, the junction kept 7 bases outside the gene matches. CDR3 length equals 15 residues. Germline loops: CDR1 MNHEY, CDR2 SVGAGI. The CDR3 DNA is TGTGCCAGCGGGGACAGACTGTATAGCAATCAGCCCCAGCATTTT. Encoded protein: CASGDRLYSNQPQHF.

The rearrangement joins TRBV5-1 to TRBJ2-2; 7 nucleotides agree with TRBD2. CDR1 and CDR2 (germline): SGHRS, YFSETQ. With V trimmed by 2 bases and J by 8 bases, 6 bases remained unmatched. The CDR3 is made up of 14 amino acids. The CDR3: CASSLRLATGELFF. For the CDR3, the DNA is TGCGCCAGCAGCTTAAGACTAGCAACAGGGGAGCTGTTTTTT.

The sample holds one count of this clone. The chain employs TRBV10-3 and TRBJ2-7; 9 bases line up with TRBD1. The CDR3 has 16 residues. The germline gives CDR1 ENHRY, CDR2 SYGVKD. Germline trimming cut 6 bases from V and 2 bases from J; bases unmatched to any gene: 11. CDR3 residues: CAIRGTGTGLTYEQYF. The DNA for the CDR3 is TGTGCCATCAGGGGGACGGGGACAGGGCTAACCTACGAGCAGTACTTC.

The rearrangement uses TRBV5-6 and TRBJ1-1; D unresolved. The CDR3 runs 14 residues. V dropped 1 base and J dropped 1 base, with 8 bases sitting between them. Germline lookup yields CDR1 SGHDT and CDR2 YYEEEE. This CDR3 is CASSLYQENTEAFF. The DNA of the CDR3 is TGTGCCAGCAGCTTGTATCAGGAGAACACTGAAGCTTTCTTT.

The genes are TRBV7-6 and TRBJ1-2; D is unresolved. Germline CDR1 reads SGHVS; CDR2 reads FNYEAQ. This CDR3 spans 15 amino acids. V gave up 3 bases and J gave up 0 bases, with 11 bases separating them. The CDR3 here is CASSFVAETNYGYTF. The CDR3 region has the DNA TGTGCCAGCAGCTTTGTAGCCGAGACTAACTATGGCTACACCTTC.

This sequence joins TRBV10-3 and TRBJ2-1, with D possibly being TRBD1 (6 bases). CDR1 and CDR2 (germline): ENHRY, SYGVKD. Between the trimmed V and J ends, which lost 4 bases and 0 bases, there was a span of 10 bases. The CDR3 sequence is 15 residues long. The CDR3 nucleotides read TGTGCCATCAGTGGGACAGAAAACTCCTACAATGAGCAGTTCTTC. Its translation is CAISGTENSYNEQFF.

The rearrangement uses TRBV5-1 and TRBJ1-1; perhaps TRBD1 as D (6 bases). Trimming shortened V by 7 bases and J by 4 bases, and 17 bases separated the two germline ends. CDR3 size: 14 residues. Looked up from germline, CDR1 is SGHRS and CDR2 is YFSETQ. The CDR3 region is CASGTDSESTEAFF. CDR3 nucleotide sequence: TGCGCCAGCGGCACGGACAGTGAGAGCACTGAAGCTTTCTTT.

V is TRBV29-1 and J is TRBJ2-7, with 8 bases aligning to TRBD1. The germline gives CDR1 SQVTM, CDR2 ANQGSEA. The CDR3 loop spans 14 amino acids. J was trimmed by 4 bases and V by 4 bases; bases with no gene match: 9. CDR3 sequence reads: CSVVPGQGLYEQYF. The CDR3 nucleotides are TGCAGCGTTGTCCCCGGACAGGGACTGTACGAGCAGTACTTC.

This clone was counted a few times. The chain recombines TRBV7-6 with TRBJ2-5; 10 nucleotides line up with TRBD1. This CDR3 spans 16 amino acids. Per germline, CDR1 SGHVS and CDR2 FNYEAQ. V gave up 1 base and J gave up 5 bases; unmatched junction bases: 7. The CDR3 DNA follows: TGTGCCAGCAGCTTAGGGAGGGACAGGGGAGGGGAGACCCAGTACTTC. This translates into CASSLGRDRGGETQYF.

The genes are TRBV6-6 and TRBJ1-5; no clear D gene. V lost 7 bases, J lost 5 bases, and 18 bases lay in between. The germline gives CDR1 MNHNY, CDR2 SVGAGI (reference sequence). This CDR3 spans 15 amino acids. CDR3 DNA: TGTGCCAGCACCCCGGGAGTGGAAGTTTATCAGCCCCAGCATTTT. Translation: CASTPGVEVYQPQHF.